These T cell receptor beta chains were read from a single sample in a study of cytomegalovirus exposure and HLA in healthy donors. The table came from immunoSEQ multiplex PCR; TCRdb's copy has only in-frame clones and leaves some out. The sample has around 130,000 clones; approximately 84% are singletons. Sequenced material: PBMCs. Receptor source: a woman aged 18-30 years in good health and CMV-seronegative. The CDR3 runs from the conserved cysteine through the conserved F or W. The order of the fields is clone size, V gene, D gene, J gene, CDR3 protein, CDR3 DNA. D genes are given only for firm matches. Some rows mark clone size as missing; the rest say once, few, many or name a class of expanded clone.

abundance: -; v_gene: TRBV30; d_gene: -; j_gene: TRBJ2-7; CDR3aa: CAWSPGSSSYEQYF; CDR3nt: TGTGCCTGGAGTCCAGGATCCAGCTCCTACGAGCAGTACTTC
abundance: -; v_gene: TRBV7-9; d_gene: TRBD1; j_gene: TRBJ2-5; CDR3aa: CASSFPGQAGTQYF; CDR3nt: TGTGCCAGCAGCTTTCCGGGACAGGCAGGGACCCAGTACTTC
abundance: -; v_gene: TRBV5-6; d_gene: TRBD2; j_gene: TRBJ2-1; CDR3aa: CASSLVRGRSYNEQFF; CDR3nt: TGTGCCAGCAGCTTGGTCCGCGGGAGGTCCTACAATGAGCAGTTCTTC
abundance: -; v_gene: TRBV15; d_gene: -; j_gene: TRBJ1-3; CDR3aa: CATSRGGFDSGNTIYF; CDR3nt: TGTGCCACCAGCAGAGGCGGTTTCGACTCTGGAAACACCATATATTTT
abundance: -; v_gene: TRBV27; d_gene: TRBD1; j_gene: TRBJ1-4; CDR3aa: CASSLRTGTDEKLFF; CDR3nt: TGTGCCAGCAGTTTACGGACAGGGACGGATGAAAAACTGTTTTTT
abundance: -; v_gene: TRBV5-1; d_gene: -; j_gene: TRBJ2-1; CDR3aa: CASSLGGLAHGYNEQFF; CDR3nt: TGCGCCAGCAGCTTGGGGGGGCTAGCCCACGGGTACAATGAGCAGTTCTTC
abundance: -; v_gene: TRBV5-6; d_gene: -; j_gene: TRBJ2-7; CDR3aa: CASSLPESYEQYF; CDR3nt: TGTGCCAGCAGCCTCCCGGAGTCCTACGAGCAGTACTTC
abundance: -; v_gene: TRBV5-1; d_gene: -; j_gene: TRBJ2-7; CDR3aa: CASSLGRGSYEQYF; CDR3nt: TGCGCCAGCAGCTTGGGCAGGGGCTCCTACGAGCAGTACTTC
abundance: -; v_gene: TRBV7-8; d_gene: -; j_gene: TRBJ2-7; CDR3aa: CASSLQGMIEQYF; CDR3nt: TGTGCCAGCAGCTTACAGGGAATGATCGAGCAGTACTTC
abundance: -; v_gene: TRBV29-1; d_gene: TRBD1; j_gene: TRBJ1-4; CDR3aa: CSVNGQGDEKLFF; CDR3nt: TGCAGCGTAAATGGACAGGGTGACGAAAAACTGTTTTTT
abundance: -; v_gene: TRBV28; d_gene: -; j_gene: TRBJ1-5; CDR3aa: CASSALLGGENQPQHF; CDR3nt: TGTGCCAGCAGTGCCCTCCTAGGTGGGGAGAATCAGCCCCAGCATTTT
abundance: -; v_gene: TRBV7-9; d_gene: -; j_gene: TRBJ1-5; CDR3aa: CSSSWFQGQPQHF; CDR3nt: TGTTCCAGCAGCTGGTTCCAGGGACAGCCCCAGCATTTT
abundance: -; v_gene: TRBV18; d_gene: -; j_gene: TRBJ2-7; CDR3aa: CASSPGAAKQYF; CDR3nt: TGTGCCAGCTCACCAGGGGCCGCTAAACAGTACTTC
abundance: -; v_gene: TRBV7-9; d_gene: -; j_gene: TRBJ1-2; CDR3aa: CASSYLGSLNYGYTF; CDR3nt: TGTGCCAGCAGCTATCTAGGGAGCCTGAACTATGGCTACACCTTC
abundance: -; v_gene: TRBV19; d_gene: TRBD1; j_gene: TRBJ2-7; CDR3aa: CASRVIDRDSYEQYF; CDR3nt: TGTGCCAGTAGAGTTATCGACAGGGACTCCTACGAGCAGTACTTC
abundance: -; v_gene: TRBV29-1; d_gene: TRBD1; j_gene: TRBJ1-4; CDR3aa: CSVGTGLNEKLFF; CDR3nt: TGCAGCGTAGGGACAGGGCTTAATGAAAAACTGTTTTTT
abundance: -; v_gene: TRBV4-1; d_gene: -; j_gene: TRBJ2-7; CDR3aa: CASSQDRGIAELYEQYF; CDR3nt: TGCGCCAGCAGCCAAGATCGGGGGATAGCGGAGCTCTACGAGCAGTACTTC
abundance: few; v_gene: TRBV30; d_gene: TRBD2; j_gene: TRBJ2-5; CDR3aa: CAGSPRAGETQYF; CDR3nt: TGTGCCGGAAGTCCGAGAGCGGGGGAGACCCAGTACTTC
abundance: -; v_gene: TRBV6-5; d_gene: TRBD1; j_gene: TRBJ2-7; CDR3aa: CASISTGAREQYF; CDR3nt: TGTGCCAGCATCAGTACAGGGGCCCGGGAGCAGTACTTC
abundance: -; v_gene: TRBV9; d_gene: -; j_gene: TRBJ2-3; CDR3aa: CASSSSGAPTDTQYF; CDR3nt: TGTGCCAGCAGTTCCTCAGGGGCTCCCACAGATACGCAGTATTTT
abundance: -; v_gene: TRBV6-6; d_gene: -; j_gene: TRBJ2-1; CDR3aa: CASRGGTAMSGQFF; CDR3nt: TGTGCCAGCAGGGGCGGGACGGCAATGAGCGGGCAGTTCTTC
abundance: -; v_gene: TRBV9; d_gene: TRBD2; j_gene: TRBJ2-2; CDR3aa: CASSILAGGIGANTGELFF; CDR3nt: TGTGCCAGCAGCATTCTAGCGGGAGGGATTGGGGCGAACACCGGGGAGCTGTTTTTT
abundance: once; v_gene: TRBV5-1; d_gene: -; j_gene: TRBJ1-1; CDR3aa: CASSWDGSQNTEAFF; CDR3nt: TGCGCCAGCAGCTGGGACGGGAGCCAGAACACTGAAGCTTTCTTT
abundance: -; v_gene: TRBV7-9; d_gene: -; j_gene: TRBJ1-2; CDR3aa: CASSPTKALDLWAGGYTF; CDR3nt: TGTGCCAGCAGCCCGACGAAGGCTCTAGACTTGTGGGCGGGTGGCTACACCTTC
abundance: -; v_gene: TRBV30; d_gene: TRBD2; j_gene: TRBJ2-1; CDR3aa: CAWSGGGRAQFF; CDR3nt: TGTGCCTGGAGTGGTGGCGGGAGGGCCCAGTTCTTC
abundance: -; v_gene: TRBV6-1; d_gene: -; j_gene: TRBJ1-3; CDR3aa: CASSESSGVTGNTIYF; CDR3nt: TGTGCCAGCAGTGAATCCTCAGGGGTCACTGGAAACACCATATATTTT
abundance: -; v_gene: TRBV7-6; d_gene: -; j_gene: TRBJ1-2; CDR3aa: CASSLDTDSYGYTF; CDR3nt: TGTGCCAGCAGCTTAGACACCGACTCTTATGGCTACACCTTC
abundance: few; v_gene: TRBV5-1; d_gene: -; j_gene: TRBJ2-5; CDR3aa: CASSPLSMETQYF; CDR3nt: TGCGCCAGCAGCCCCCTTTCTATGGAGACCCAGTACTTC
abundance: once; v_gene: TRBV5-1; d_gene: -; j_gene: TRBJ2-7; CDR3aa: CASSSSPGEGYEQYF; CDR3nt: TGCGCCAGCAGCTCATCACCGGGAGAGGGATACGAGCAGTACTTC
abundance: once; v_gene: TRBV10-1; d_gene: TRBD2; j_gene: TRBJ2-2; CDR3aa: CASSESKKGFSGNAGELFF; CDR3nt: TGCGCCAGCAGTGAGTCGAAAAAAGGTTTTAGCGGGAATGCCGGGGAGCTGTTTTTT
abundance: -; v_gene: TRBV7-6; d_gene: -; j_gene: TRBJ2-2; CDR3aa: CASSLARTGELFF; CDR3nt: TGTGCCAGCAGCTTAGCTCGGACCGGGGAGCTGTTTTTT
abundance: few; v_gene: TRBV5-1; d_gene: TRBD2; j_gene: TRBJ2-1; CDR3aa: CARKRGLAYHSSYNEQFF; CDR3nt: TGCGCCAGGAAGCGGGGACTAGCGTATCACAGCTCCTACAATGAGCAGTTCTTC
abundance: -; v_gene: TRBV10-1; d_gene: -; j_gene: TRBJ2-5; CDR3aa: CASSEWRAGPETQYF; CDR3nt: TGCGCCAGCAGTGAGTGGAGGGCAGGGCCAGAGACCCAGTACTTC